This T cell receptor beta chain originates from a study of T cell responses to AZD1222 COVID-19 vaccine. The length of the CDR3 is 15 residues. With V trimmed by 2 bases and J by 7 bases, 10 bases remained unmatched. Germline lookup yields CDR1 SQVTM and CDR2 ANQGSEA. Measured with immunoSEQ multiplex PCR; TCRdb has only the in-frame clones, and not every one. The profile shows about 77,000 clones, more than 85% of them singletons. Sequencing was performed on peripheral blood, taken 28 days after the second AZD1222 dose. The TCR was taken from an adult who received the AZD1222 COVID-19 vaccine. The V gene is TRBV29-1, the J gene TRBJ2-1; TRBD1 aligns across 8 bases. The CDR3 loop reads CSVETGDRSGNEQFF. In DNA, the CDR3 is TGCAGCGTTGAAACGGGGGACAGGTCGGGAAATGAGCAGTTCTTC.